These 11 T cell receptor beta chains share one sample of origin, sequenced in a study of early T cells in non-severe SARS-CoV-2 infection. TCRdb independently ran MiXCR on the 5' RACE reads; one entry per CDR3 protein. The sample records tens of thousands of distinct CDR3 sequences, 12% being singletons. Sequencing was done on a sample of whole blood. These receptors originate from an adult who was a healthcare worker with PCR-confirmed SARS-CoV-2 infection or an uninfected control (not recorded which).

This clonotype turned up a few times. This rearrangement joins TRBV2 to TRBJ2-5; possibly TRBD1 for D (5 bases). The V end lost 8 bases, the J end lost 2 bases, and 12 bases lay between the germline ends. Germline V lookup: CDR1 SNHLY, CDR2 FYNNEI. The CDR3 sequence is 13 residues long. The CDR3 nucleotides read TGTGCCAGCGTAGACAGTGTACAAGAGACCCAGTACTTC. This encodes CASVDSVQETQYF.

This clonotype has more than one count but fewer than ten. The chain couples TRBV10-3 to TRBJ1-1; D remains unclear. V gave up 4 bases and J gave up 2 bases, with 5 bases separating them. Germline V gene lookup returns CDR1 ENHRY and CDR2 SYGVKD. This CDR3 is built from 12 residues. The CDR3 nucleotides read TGTGCCATCAGTGTACAAAACACTGAAGCTTTCTTT. The encoded protein is CAISVQNTEAFF.

This clonotype was detected ten times or more. The J gene is TRBJ2-5, the V gene TRBV6-2 or TRBV6-3; tentatively, D is TRBD2 (6 bases). CDR1 and CDR2 from the germline V gene are MNHEY and SVGEGT. This CDR3 spans 12 amino acids. The V end was cut by 7 bases, the J end by 2 bases, with 8 bases between. The CDR3 spells CASTGTQETQYF. The CDR3 nucleotides read TGTGCCAGCACCGGGACTCAAGAGACCCAGTACTTC.

The J gene is TRBJ1-6, the V gene TRBV9; D might be TRBD1 (5 bases). This CDR3 contains 15 residues. Trimming took off 2 bases at V and 10 bases at J, with 16 bases between the two ends. CDR1 is SGDLS, CDR2 YYNGEE, per germline. CDR3 sequence: CASSVGQGSRSPLHF. The CDR3 nucleotides read TGTGCCAGCAGCGTCGGGCAGGGCAGCCGATCACCCCTCCACTTT.

The table lists this clonotype with many counts. The chain has TRBV6-5 and TRBJ1-1; D not resolved. Trimming cost V 2 bases and J 4 bases, with 11 bases left between them. There are 14 residues in the CDR3. Germline lookup yields CDR1 MNHEY and CDR2 SVGAGI. CDR3 sequence (DNA): TGTGCCAGCAGTTACAACCGTTTGGGCACTGAAGCTTTCTTT. Its translation: CASSYNRLGTEAFF.

There are a few counts of this clonotype. The chain links TRBV12-3 or TRBV12-4 to TRBJ1-1, with a tentative D call TRBD1 (5 bases). V dropped 1 base and J dropped 3 bases, with 9 bases sitting between them. The CDR3 is 14 amino acids. CDR3 nucleotides: TGTGCCAGCAGTTTAGTTCGACAGCACACTGAAGCTTTCTTT. It specifies CASSLVRQHTEAFF.

This clonotype has just a few counts. The chain combines TRBV11-2 with TRBJ2-3; 8 bases map to TRBD2. J lost 2 bases, V lost 4 bases, and 14 bases had no gene match. The CDR3 runs 18 residues. Germline loops: CDR1 SGHAT, CDR2 FQNNGV. The CDR3 sequence is CASSSPLPSGLFTDTQYF. In nucleotides, the CDR3 is TGTGCCAGCAGCTCCCCGCTCCCTAGCGGGCTTTTCACAGATACGCAGTATTTT.

This clonotype showed up just a few times. The gene calls are TRBV20-1 and TRBJ2-1; D is undetermined. Germline V gene lookup returns CDR1 DFQATT and CDR2 SNEGSKA (reference sequence). This CDR3 has 12 residues. V was trimmed by 3 bases and J by 8 bases, leaving 11 bases between them. CDR3 DNA: TGCAGTGCTAGTTCTAGAGTCGATGAGCAGTTCTTC. Residues: CSASSRVDEQFF.

This clonotype was counted between two and nine times. The junction differs from germline at one of its ends, possibly a read error. The chain links TRBV5-1 to TRBJ2-7; D is perhaps TRBD2 (7 bases). The CDR3 totals 15 residues. CDR1 and CDR2 (germline): SGHRS, YFSETQ. The CDR3 nucleotides read TGCGCTAGCAGCTGGGCACAGGGAGGGGCCTACGAGCAGTACTTC. This encodes CASSWAQGGAYEQYF.

This clonotype appeared many times. The rearrangement links TRBV10-2 to TRBJ2-7; D unresolved. Deletions cut 6 bases from V and 0 bases from J, with 18 bases between. The CDR3 consists of 16 residues. In germline, CDR1 is WSHSY, CDR2 SAAADI. The CDR3, as DNA: TGCGCCAGCAGGCCCATATCGACCCGACTCTCCTACGAGCAGTACTTC. It yields the protein CASRPISTRLSYEQYF.

The chain recombines TRBV6-5 with TRBJ2-2; 8 bases map to TRBD2. Germline CDR1 is MNHEY and CDR2 is SVGAGI. There are 16 residues in the CDR3. V shed 7 bases and J 1 base; nucleotides not matched to a gene: 8. CDR3 region: CASTSAGGLNTGELFF. The CDR3 DNA is TGTGCCAGCACCTCTGCGGGGGGACTGAACACCGGGGAGCTGTTTTTT.